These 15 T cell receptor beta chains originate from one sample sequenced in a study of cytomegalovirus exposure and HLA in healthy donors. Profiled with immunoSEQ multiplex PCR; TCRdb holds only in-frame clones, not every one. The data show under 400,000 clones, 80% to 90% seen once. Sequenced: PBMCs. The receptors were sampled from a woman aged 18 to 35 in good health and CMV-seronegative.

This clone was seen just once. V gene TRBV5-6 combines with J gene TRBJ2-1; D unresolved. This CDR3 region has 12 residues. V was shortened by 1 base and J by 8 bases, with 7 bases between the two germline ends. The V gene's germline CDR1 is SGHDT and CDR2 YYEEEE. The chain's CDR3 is CASSLIGDEQFF. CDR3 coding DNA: TGTGCCAGCAGCTTGATCGGTGATGAGCAGTTCTTC. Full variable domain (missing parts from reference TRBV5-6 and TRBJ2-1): DAGVTQSPTHLIKTRGQQVTLRCSPKSGHDTVSWYQQALGQGPQFIFQYYEEEERQRGNFPDRFSGHQFPNYSSELNVNALLLGDSALYLCASSLIGDEQFFGPGTRLTVL.

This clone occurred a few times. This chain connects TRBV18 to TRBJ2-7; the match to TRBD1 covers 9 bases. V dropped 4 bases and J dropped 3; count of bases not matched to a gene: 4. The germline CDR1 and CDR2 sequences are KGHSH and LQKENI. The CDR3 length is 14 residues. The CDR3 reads CASSQTGQGYEQYF. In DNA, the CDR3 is TGTGCCAGCTCACAAACGGGACAGGGCTACGAGCAGTACTTC. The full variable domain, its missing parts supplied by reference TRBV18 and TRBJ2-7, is NAGVMQNPRHLVRRRGQEARLRCSPMKGHSHVYWYRQLPEEGLKFMVYLQKENIIDESGMPKERFSAEFPKEGPSILRIQQVVRGDSAAYFCASSQTGQGYEQYFGPGTRLTVT.

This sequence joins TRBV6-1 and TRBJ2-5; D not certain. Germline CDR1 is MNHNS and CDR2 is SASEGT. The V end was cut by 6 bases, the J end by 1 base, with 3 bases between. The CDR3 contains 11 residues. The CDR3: CASRRQETQYF. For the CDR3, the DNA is TGTGCCAGCAGGCGCCAAGAGACCCAGTACTTC.

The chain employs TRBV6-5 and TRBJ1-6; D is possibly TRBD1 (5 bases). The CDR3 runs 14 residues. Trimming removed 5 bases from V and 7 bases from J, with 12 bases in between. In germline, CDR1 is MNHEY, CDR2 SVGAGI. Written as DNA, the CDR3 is TGTGCCAGCAGTCCAGGGTTAGGAAATTCACCCCTCCACTTT. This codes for CASSPGLGNSPLHF.

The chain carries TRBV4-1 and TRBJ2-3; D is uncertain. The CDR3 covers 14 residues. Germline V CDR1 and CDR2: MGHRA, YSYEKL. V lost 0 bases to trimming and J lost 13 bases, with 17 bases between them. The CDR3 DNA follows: TGCGCCAGCAGCCAAGATCCTAGGCGAAGTGAAAAGTATTTT. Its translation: CASSQDPRRSEKYF.

The CDR3 DNA sequence: TGCGCCAGCAGCCTAGCGGGAGACTGGGCGTCTGGGGCCAACGTCCTGACTTTC. As protein: CASSLAGDWASGANVLTF. The V call is TRBV4-1, the J call TRBJ2-6; 9 bases agree with TRBD2. The V gene's germline CDR1 is MGHRA and CDR2 YSYEKL. CDR3 size: 18 residues. V trimming: 4 bases; J trimming: 1 base; junction bases outside the gene matches: 8.

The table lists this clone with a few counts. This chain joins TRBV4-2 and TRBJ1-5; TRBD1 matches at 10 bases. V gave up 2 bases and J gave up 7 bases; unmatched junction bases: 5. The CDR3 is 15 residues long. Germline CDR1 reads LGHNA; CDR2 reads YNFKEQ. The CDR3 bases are TGTGCCAGCAGCCAAATTGGACAGGGGGGCCAGCCCCAGCATTTT. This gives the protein CASSQIGQGGQPQHF.

The CDR3 reads CASSSPGTSRETQYF. The CDR3, as DNA: TGTGCCAGCAGTTCCCCCGGGACTAGCCGAGAGACCCAGTACTTC. The chain is built from TRBV27 and TRBJ2-5, with 9 bases fitting TRBD2. The V gene end was trimmed by 4 bases and the J gene end by 4 bases; junction bases not matched to a gene: 7. The germline gives CDR1 MNHEY, CDR2 SMNVEV (reference sequence). CDR3 size: 15 residues.

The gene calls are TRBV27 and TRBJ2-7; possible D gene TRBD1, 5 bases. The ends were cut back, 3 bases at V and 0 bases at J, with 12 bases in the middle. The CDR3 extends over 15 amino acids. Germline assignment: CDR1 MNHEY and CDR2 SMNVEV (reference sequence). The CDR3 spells CASSFGMTASYEQYF. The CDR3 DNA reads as TGTGCCAGCAGTTTTGGTATGACAGCCTCCTACGAGCAGTACTTC.

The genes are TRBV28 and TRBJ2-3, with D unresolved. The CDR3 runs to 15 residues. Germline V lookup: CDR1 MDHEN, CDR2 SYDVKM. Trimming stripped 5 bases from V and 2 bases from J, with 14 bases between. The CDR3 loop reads CASSPPAHFTDTQYF. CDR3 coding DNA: TGTGCCAGCAGTCCCCCAGCGCATTTCACAGATACGCAGTATTTT.

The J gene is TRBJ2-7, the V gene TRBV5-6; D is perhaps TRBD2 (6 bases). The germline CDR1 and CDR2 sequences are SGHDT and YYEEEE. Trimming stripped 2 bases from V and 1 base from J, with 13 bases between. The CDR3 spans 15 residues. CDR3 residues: CASSFGRRESYEQYF. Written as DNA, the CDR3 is TGTGCCAGCAGCTTTGGGCGGAGGGAATCCTACGAGCAGTACTTC.

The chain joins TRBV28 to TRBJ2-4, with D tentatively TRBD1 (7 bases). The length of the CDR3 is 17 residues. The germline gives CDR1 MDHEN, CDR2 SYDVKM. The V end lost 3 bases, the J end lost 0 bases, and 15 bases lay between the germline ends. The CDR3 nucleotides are TGTGCCAGCAGTTTTCGCGGGACAGCCCTAGCCAAAAACATTCAGTACTTC. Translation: CASSFRGTALAKNIQYF.

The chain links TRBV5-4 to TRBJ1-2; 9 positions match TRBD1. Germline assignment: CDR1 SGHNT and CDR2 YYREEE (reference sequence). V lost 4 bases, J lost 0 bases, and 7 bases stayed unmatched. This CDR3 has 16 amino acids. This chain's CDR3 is CASSEGQGTSNYGYTF. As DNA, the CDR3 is TGTGCCAGCAGCGAAGGACAGGGGACGTCTAACTATGGCTACACCTTC.

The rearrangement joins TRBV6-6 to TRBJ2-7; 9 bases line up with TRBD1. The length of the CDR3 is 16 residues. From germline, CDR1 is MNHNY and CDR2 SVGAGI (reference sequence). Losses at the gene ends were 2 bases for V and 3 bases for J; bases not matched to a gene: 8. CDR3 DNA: TGTGCCAGCAGTTACGGCGGGACAGGGCACTACTACGAGCAGTACTTC. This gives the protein CASSYGGTGHYYEQYF.

The CDR3 bases are TGCAGCGTCGGACTCAGGACTTACACTGAAGCTTTCTTT. It codes for CSVGLRTYTEAFF. This rearrangement joins TRBV29-1 to TRBJ1-1; no clear D. The CDR3 has 13 residues. Trimming took 6 bases from V and 3 from J, leaving 14 bases between them. Germline CDR1 and CDR2: SQVTM and ANQGSEA. The variable domain in full, with the rest retrieved from reference TRBV29-1 and TRBJ1-1, is SAVISQKPSRDICQRGTSLTIQCQVDSQVTMMFWYRQQPGQSLTLIATANQGSEATYESGFVIDKFPISRPNLTFSTLTVSNMSPEDSSIYLCSVGLRTYTEAFFGQGTRLTVV.